This is a list of T cell receptor beta chains from one sample in a study of cytomegalovirus exposure and HLA in healthy donors. Clones were sequenced by immunoSEQ multiplex PCR, and TCRdb holds only the in-frame ones, with some missing. The profile shows 110,000 or so clones, roughly 76% of them singletons. The sequenced material came from PBMCs. These receptors all come from a woman between 40 and 50 years old in good health and CMV-seropositive. CDR3s include the opening cysteine and the closing phenylalanine or tryptophan. A D gene is named only where the DNA matches it firmly. Part of the rows lack a size; the others show once, few, many or a class for expanded clones.

D	V	J	size	DNA	CDR3
NA	TRBV4-1	TRBJ1-2	NA	TGCGCCAGCAGTTTCCAGGGTGACGATCTCTACACCTTC	CASSFQGDDLYTF
NA	TRBV9	TRBJ2-2	NA	TGTGCCAGCAGCGTTTCCGGGGTCGCGAACACCGGGGAGCTGTTTTTT	CASSVSGVANTGELFF
TRBD1	TRBV5-1	TRBJ2-6	NA	TGCGCCAGCAGCTTAAGGGGGCGCGGTACGACTGGGGCCAACGTCCTGACTTTC	CASSLRGRGTTGANVLTF
TRBD1	TRBV28	TRBJ1-1	once	TGTGCCAGCAGTAGCTCAATCGACAGGGTGAGTGGAACTGAAGCTTTCTTT	CASSSSIDRVSGTEAFF
TRBD1	TRBV11-3	TRBJ2-6	NA	TGTGCCAGCAGCCGGTTCCAGGGGGCGAGACCTGGGGCCAACGTCCTGACTTTC	CASSRFQGARPGANVLTF
NA	TRBV4-1	TRBJ1-5	few	TGCGCCAGCAGCCGCACGACAGGTTACGTTCAGCCCCAGCATTTT	CASSRTTGYVQPQHF
NA	TRBV6-1	TRBJ1-1	NA	TGTGCCAGTGCCAGGGGTGGGAACACTGAAGCTTTCTTT	CASARGGNTEAFF
NA	TRBV6-5	TRBJ1-6	NA	TGTGCCAGCAGTTACGGGGGAGGTGTTCGGTCACCCCTCCACTTT	CASSYGGGVRSPLHF
TRBD1	TRBV6-7	TRBJ1-5	NA	TGTGCCAGCAGCCACAGGGGCCCGCTGAATCAGCCCCAGCATTTT	CASSHRGPLNQPQHF
TRBD1	TRBV6-4	TRBJ2-6	NA	TGTGCCAGCAGTAAAACAGGGGGTGGCTTTGGGGCCAACGTCCTGACTTTC	CASSKTGGGFGANVLTF